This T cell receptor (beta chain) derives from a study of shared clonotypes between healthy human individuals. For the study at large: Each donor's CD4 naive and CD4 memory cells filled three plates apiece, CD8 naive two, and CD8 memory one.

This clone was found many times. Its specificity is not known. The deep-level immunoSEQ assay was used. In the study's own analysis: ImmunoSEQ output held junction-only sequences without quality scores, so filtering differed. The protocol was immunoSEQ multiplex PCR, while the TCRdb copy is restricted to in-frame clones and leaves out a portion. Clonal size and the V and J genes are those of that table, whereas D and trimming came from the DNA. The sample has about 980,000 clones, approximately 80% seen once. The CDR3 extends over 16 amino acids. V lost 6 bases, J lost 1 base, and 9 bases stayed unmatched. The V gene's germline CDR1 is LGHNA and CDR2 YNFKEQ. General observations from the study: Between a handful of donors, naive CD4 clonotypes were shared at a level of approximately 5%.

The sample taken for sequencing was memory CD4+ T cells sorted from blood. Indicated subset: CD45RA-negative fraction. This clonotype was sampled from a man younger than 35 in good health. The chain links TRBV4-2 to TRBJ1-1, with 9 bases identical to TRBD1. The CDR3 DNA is TGTGCCAGCAGTCCAGAGACAGGGGGTCGGAACACTGAAGCTTTCTTT. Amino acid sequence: CASSPETGGRNTEAFF.